This section outlines one T cell receptor (beta chain) sequence together with its context. Its antigen target is currently unknown. No base quality values were provided; no much bigger clone lies one nucleotide off. The library was prepared using the immunoSEQ multiplex PCR assay. For the multiplex PCR, a mixture combining 60 forward primers for TCR Vbeta segments and 13 reverse primers for TCR Jbeta segments was used. The CDR3 region of rearranged TCR beta genes was amplified from genomic DNA by a multiplex PCR assay. Amplified TCR beta libraries were sequenced as 87-base-pair reads on the Illumina HiSeq System. As for the original processing: A later analysis counted around 72 million unique TCR beta chains across the 670 or so repertoires, and roughly 11 million of these chains were shared by at least two donors. A nearest-neighbor algorithm error-corrected the raw reads and collapsed the reads into unique sequences, merging closely related sequences to remove PCR and sequencing errors. V, D and J gene segments were assigned by aligning CDR3 sequences to IMGT reference sequences. For a sequence to be retained, a match of at least six nucleotides was required to both a V gene segment and a J gene segment. A rearrangement was called productive if the CDR3 had no stop codons and remained in frame with V and J, and every other rearrangement was called non-productive. CDR3 was defined by IMGT convention, running from the second conserved V-encoded cysteine to the conserved J-encoded phenylalanine. The earlier analysis of approximately 500 of the donors excluded sequences that lacked an unambiguous match to a single V gene segment. An earlier analysis of fewer than 750 of the donors called V segments functional above 56.7% productive rearrangements and segregating when the between-donor standard deviation exceeded 5%. To diagnose cytomegalovirus status from the catalog of TCR beta chain sequences, a statistical classification framework was built. In a later analysis, V and J genes were assigned by comparing TCR nucleotide sequences against IMGT/GENE-DB human TR gene sequences. A later analysis assigned CDR3 sequences and most-parsimonious VDJ recombination scenarios with the TCRdist pipeline. In a later analysis, each TCR beta chain was defined by its CDR3 amino acid sequence together with its V-gene family, and reads lacking a unique V-gene family were excluded. As a way to deal with suspected cross-contamination and a sequencing artifact, a later analysis dropped roughly 620 nucleotide sequences that were highly shared and had low generation probability. In a later analysis, a clonal expansion index was calculated for each public chain from normalized within-repertoire ranks of inferred template counts. A later analysis computed generation probabilities with a VDJ recombination model fitted to out-of-frame rearrangements, and checked the results against IGoR. In a later analysis, TCR-TCR, TCR-HLA and TCR-CMV co-occurrence was scored with hypergeometric tests, and a repertoire-size bias correction was applied to TCR pairs. To estimate false discovery rates, a later analysis permuted the HLA or CMV assignments 20 times. A later analysis grouped co-occurring TCRs with DBSCAN, adding TCRdist sequence similarity when clustering within HLA-allele-positive subsets. Repertoires with fewer than 30,000 or more than 120,000 public chains were left out of co-occurrence clustering, as were about 5 repertoires with anomalous nucleotide sharing. TCRdb mirrors the immuneACCESS table, restricted to in-frame sequences. Some clones are absent from its copies; in checked studies, under half trace to an unresolved V gene, and the reason for the others is unknown. Clonal size and the V and J genes are those of that table, whereas D and trimming came from the DNA. The sample has approximately 220,000 clones on record, just over 75% of them singletons. Approximately 0.63% of the sample goes to the ten largest clones.

The cohort consisted of 666 healthy bone marrow donors. All cohort members were sampled while nominally healthy, although unrecorded immune exposures were likely present. The donor was CMV seronegative and belonged to the group of around 350 seronegative cohort members. Every donor gave a peripheral blood sample, and the peripheral blood mononuclear cells from that sample were used for TCR beta sequencing. The Qiagen DNeasy Blood Extraction Kit was used to extract genomic DNA from the blood cell samples. The data were obtained in a study of cytomegalovirus exposure and HLA in healthy donors (dated 2017 in TCRdb). Regarding the study in general: An earlier analysis of more than 550 of the donors reported under 300 Gb of sequence data and 90 million to 120 million unique TCR beta sequences obtained from 150 million to 200 million T cells. Roughly 320 gigabases of sequencing data and around 85 million unique TCR sequences made up an early release that covered around 640 HLA-typed donors. Of the 300 to 500 genotyped donors, less than 90% were placed in the genetic ancestry cluster associated with self-reported Caucasian donors. The study was designed to test whether signatures of past pathogen exposure could be identified by cataloging public T cell receptors. Using immunosequencing, the study profiled T cell repertoires from about 650 subjects and related those repertoires to cytomegalovirus serostatus. Along with the approximately 650-subject first cohort, a separate validation cohort of some 130 different subjects was used. High-throughput TCR immunosequencing, statistical association of individual TCRs with disease status, and machine learning were combined to predict cytomegalovirus infection status. A later analysis re-analyzed previously published TCR beta repertoires from 660 or so donors and added high-resolution HLA genotyping to study TCR occurrence patterns. Rather than drawing on any new phenotypic data, the later analysis identified candidate immune exposures from TCR beta sequences and the way those sequences occurred across donors. To decide whether each TCR beta V gene segment behaved as functional or pseudogenic, an earlier analysis of some 600 of the donors relied on high-throughput TCR beta sequencing. Donor age, sex, ethnicity and CMV serostatus were compiled alongside the repertoire data. A later genetic analysis took genome-wide SNP genotypes for about 65% of the 666 donors and used that subset as a discovery cohort. All discovery cohort repertoires had been generated using a single sequencing platform. HLA typing included class I and class II loci at four-digit resolution. The number of donors typed differed by locus, with about 629-630 for A, B, C, DRB1 and DQB1, about 500 for DQA1, about 610 for DPA1, and roughly 450 for DPB1. Roughly five DR-DQ haplotypes were handled as single units for association and clustering, since linkage in the cohort was strong. Among under 450 genotyped donors of the cohort, an average of roughly 240,000 unique TCR beta nucleotide sequences were sequenced per donor, approximately 20% of them non-productive.

Findings and caveats that apply to the study as a whole: The classifier was reported to diagnose cytomegalovirus status with high specificity and sensitivity in both the original and validation cohorts. The cohort was sequenced for TCR beta chains only, and without alpha or paired-chain data the features that could be detected were limited. In a later genetic analysis, fewer N-insertions in productive TCRs were reported among donors in an Asian-associated ancestry cluster than the roughly 640-donor mean. Sequencing depth was assumed to be roughly uniform across donors in the presence/absence analyses, though that assumption may not hold. A later analysis found that HLA-associated TCR beta chains were more clonally expanded and had lower generation probabilities than equally common non-associated chains. In the study, around 160 TCR beta chains were listed as associated with cytomegalovirus. In a later analysis, several top co-occurrence clusters were reported to appear linked to parvovirus B19, influenza, CMV and Epstein-Barr virus. A further reported finding was that TCR beta sequences accurately predicted the HLA-A and HLA-B alleles for most subjects in the first cohort. Correlated functional status among segregating V segments might be attributable to linkage disequilibrium, but an unknown experimental factor could not be ruled out. In a later analysis, most CMV-associated TCR beta chains were found to appear HLA-restricted, with HLA associations seemingly driven largely by CMV exposure. Because the 87-base-pair reads could not distinguish some IMGT-functional V segments, including TRBV6-2 and TRBV6-3, those segments were excluded. In an earlier analysis of under 600 of the donors, most TCR beta V segments were observed in productive rearrangements about 87% or about 30% of the time, broadly matching IMGT annotations. In vitro tests confirmed that a few of the cytomegalovirus-associated TCR beta chains recognize cytomegalovirus antigens. In a later genetic analysis, a missense DCLRE1C variant was associated with V-gene and J-gene trimming of TCR beta chains, and the association was replicated in an independent cohort. The authors suggested that the approach could potentially be extended to other disease states and immunological phenotypes. Specific HLA alleles were associated with 15,000 to 20,000 TCR beta sequences at a false discovery rate of 0.05 in a later analysis. CMV serostatus was the only immune exposure information available for the cohort. When HLA alleles, especially DR and DQ, strongly co-occurred, attributing TCR associations to individual alleles was difficult. Because HLA typing was missing for some donors at each locus, association tests included only the typed subset. According to a later analysis, TCR association rates differed among HLA loci, with DRB1 alleles showing the most associated TCRs and HLA-C alleles showing the fewest. Because counts were too low, about 18 rarely observed V segments, including chromosome 9 orphons, were left out of the earlier analysis of approximately 580 of the donors. The sequencing pipeline was judged likely to have produced a cluster of highly shared sequence variants as a technical artifact. Most TCR sequences were observed very rarely across donors, whereas some public TCRs were present in many individuals.

Germline trimming: 8 bases from V, 0 bases from J; junction bases outside gene matches: 8. The CDR3 holds 14 amino acids from the cysteine to the phenylalanine. This entry keeps only the CDR3 DNA: 42 bases, framed from base 1. According to the germline V gene (reference sequence), CDR1 reads SGHNT and CDR2 reads YYREEE. The receptor was isolated from a man aged 18 to 29 in good health and CMV-seronegative. Sample: PBMCs. The sequence links TRBV5-4 to TRBJ2-7; 7 of the junction bases match TRBD2. The nucleotide sequence reads as follows: TGTGCCAGTTCCCGGGACTACAGCTCCTACGAGCAGTACTTC. Translated, this gives CASSRDYSSYEQYF. With the portions outside the CDR3 filled from the reference TRBV5-4 and TRBJ2-7 genes, the complete variable region becomes ETGVTQSPTHLIKTRGQQVTLRCSSQSGHNTVSWYQQALGQGPQFIFQYYREEENGRGNFPPRFSGLQFPNYSSELNVNALELDDSALYLCASSRDYSSYEQYFGPGTRLTVT.